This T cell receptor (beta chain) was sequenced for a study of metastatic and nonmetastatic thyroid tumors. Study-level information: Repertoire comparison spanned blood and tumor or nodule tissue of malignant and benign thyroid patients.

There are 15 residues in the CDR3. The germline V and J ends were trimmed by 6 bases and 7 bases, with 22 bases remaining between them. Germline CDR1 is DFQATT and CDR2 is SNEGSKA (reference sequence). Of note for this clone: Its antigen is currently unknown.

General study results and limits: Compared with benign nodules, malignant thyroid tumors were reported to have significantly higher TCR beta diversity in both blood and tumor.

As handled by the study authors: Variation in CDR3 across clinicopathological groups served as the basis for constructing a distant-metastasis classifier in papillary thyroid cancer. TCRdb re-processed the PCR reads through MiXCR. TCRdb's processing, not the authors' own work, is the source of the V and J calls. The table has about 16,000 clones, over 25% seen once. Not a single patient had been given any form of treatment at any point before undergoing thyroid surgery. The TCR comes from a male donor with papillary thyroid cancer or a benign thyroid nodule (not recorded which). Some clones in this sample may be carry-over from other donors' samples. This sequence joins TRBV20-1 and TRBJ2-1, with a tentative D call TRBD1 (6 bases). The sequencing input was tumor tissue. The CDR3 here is CSADPPRQVRNEQFF. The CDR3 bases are TGCAGTGCGGACCCCCCTAGACAGGTGAGGAATGAGCAGTTCTTC.